This T cell receptor (beta chain) is from a study of blood T cell repertoires in COVID-19. Looking at the study overall: Samples representing acute and convalescent COVID-19 were sourced from the United States, Italy and Spain. Sources were T cells, B-cell-depleted T cells, or PBMCs; the material itself was cDNA or gDNA.

Per the study methods: Nucleated cell number was recorded as an estimate derived from reference gene primer amplification. Repertoires were generated with immunoSEQ multiplex PCR, while TCRdb's copy carries only in-frame clones and drops some. That table furnishes V, J and clone size, whereas the DNA furnished D and trimming. The sample lists roughly 310,000 clones; about nine tenths were seen once. There are 13 residues in the CDR3. Trimming left V 4 bases short and J 3 bases short, with 10 bases between. A Seattle source enrolled patients during active infection and followed them longitudinally. Sequencing was carried out using peripheral blood. This chain links TRBV12-3 or TRBV12-4 with TRBJ2-7; no firm D call. The receptor's source is a woman younger than 45 with COVID-19, enrolled during active disease. Written as DNA, the CDR3 is TGTGCCAGCAGTTCTCTCTCTTACTACGAGCAGTACTTC. Translating it yields CASSSLSYYEQYF.